The present TCR beta chain was sequenced within a study of spatial heterogeneity in lung cancer (dated by TCRdb to about 2019). For the study in its entirety: Beta-chain transcripts were consistently detected in greater numbers than alpha-chain transcripts, which likely reflects a higher abundance of beta-chain transcripts. In the raw uncorrected reads, each unique combination of TCR and UMI appeared more than ten times on average. Both alpha and beta chains were TCR-sequenced in around 220 tumor regions, fewer than 80 matched nontumor lung samples and over 55 PBMC samples obtained at surgery. Nonsynonymous mutation counts, determined by whole-exome sequencing of tumor tissue, were related to features of the TCR repertoire. The study quantitatively compared TCR alpha and beta repertoires across multiple tumor regions, matched nontumor lung and blood in non-small cell lung cancer. Summary of the overall study and its limitations: Additional single-cell paired TCR alpha and beta sequencing was considered necessary to confirm, at a functional level, the hypothesis that regional TCRs recognize regional mutations. Ubiquitous expanded tumor TCRs were detected in blood more often at tumor resection than at routine follow-up.

Receptor amplification or capture employed 5' RACE. The instrument given in TCRdb is NextSeq 500. The TCR library protocol attached a unique molecular identifier to each TCR cDNA molecule to allow correction of PCR and sequencing errors. Turning to the authors' computational methods: TCR identification, UMI-based error correction and CDR3 extraction were all carried out with Decombinator tools. Expanded TCRs were defined as those above a frequency of 2 per 1,000, corresponding to the top 1% of the tumor frequency distribution. Renyi diversity was calculated using the R vegan package after each repertoire was subsampled 100 times to 5,000 TCRs. CDR3 similarity networks were built from amino acid triplet string-kernel similarity, with CDR3s being connected when pairwise similarity was above 0.82. Starting from the raw public reads, TCRdb applied fastp trimming at Q25, assembled clones with MiXCR and retained in-frame beta chains. Entries are consolidated by CDR3 protein sequence, retaining the most common genes and DNA. For this entry, the V and J calls and clone size follow TCRdb and not the study's own pipeline. A total of 10,000 to 13,000 distinct CDR3 sequences appear in this sample, around 9.3% of them only once. Under 30% of the sample is held by the ten biggest clonotypes.

This clonotype was counted a single time. No antigen is known for it. Base qualities are missing; no much larger clone stands one base away. One read alone makes for weak evidence. According to the study, the label for this sample's time point signals: sample taken at primary tumor resection. Without any cell sorting, TCR sequencing was performed on whole RNA extracted either from tumor and nontumor lung tissue or from cryopreserved PBMC samples. Samples were obtained from 72 patients with early-stage, untreated non-small cell lung cancer from the lung TRACERx cohort. A patient was chosen for TCR sequencing only when enough RNA was available from at least two tumor regions. There are 16 amino acids in the CDR3, from cysteine to phenylalanine inclusive. Only CDR3 DNA remains: 48 bases, in frame from the first base. Deletion took 1 base off V and 2 bases off J, with a span of 12 bases between the germline ends.

Sequenced here: PBMCs, sampled at surgery. The TCR originated in a male donor with early-stage non-small cell lung cancer. This receptor chain uses TRBV12-3 or TRBV12-4 and TRBJ2-1; no D gene is confidently identified. The DNA reads as follows: TGTGCCAGCAGTTTAGGGCAGGCCCCACCCTACAATGAGCAGTTCTTC. Its protein reads: CASSLGQAPPYNEQFF.